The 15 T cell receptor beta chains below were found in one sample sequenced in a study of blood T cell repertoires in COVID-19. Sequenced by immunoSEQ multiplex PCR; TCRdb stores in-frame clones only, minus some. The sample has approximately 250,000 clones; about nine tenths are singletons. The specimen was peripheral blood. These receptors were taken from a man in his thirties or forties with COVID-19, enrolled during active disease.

The CDR3 sequence is CASRGREVGGQETQYF. Written as DNA, the CDR3 is TGTGCCAGCAGGGGTCGAGAGGTCGGTGGGCAAGAGACCCAGTACTTC. This rearrangement joins TRBV21-1 to TRBJ2-5; the table's D call TRBD2 went unverified against the DNA. TRBV21-1 is flagged as a pseudogene. The CDR3 has 16 amino acids.

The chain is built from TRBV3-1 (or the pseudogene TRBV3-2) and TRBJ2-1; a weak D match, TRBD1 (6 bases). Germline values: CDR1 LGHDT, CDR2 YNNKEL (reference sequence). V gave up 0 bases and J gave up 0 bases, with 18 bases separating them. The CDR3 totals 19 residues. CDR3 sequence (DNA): TGTGCCAGCAGCCAAGATAAAGTTAGGGGGACCGACTCCTACAATGAGCAGTTCTTC. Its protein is CASSQDKVRGTDSYNEQFF.

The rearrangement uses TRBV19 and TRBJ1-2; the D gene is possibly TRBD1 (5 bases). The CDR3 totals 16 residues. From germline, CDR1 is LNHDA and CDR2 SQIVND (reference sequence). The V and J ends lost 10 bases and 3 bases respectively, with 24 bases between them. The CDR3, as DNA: TGTGCCACTACTCCCGGTGCGGGGGATGGGGACTATGGCTACACCTTC. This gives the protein CATTPGAGDGDYGYTF.

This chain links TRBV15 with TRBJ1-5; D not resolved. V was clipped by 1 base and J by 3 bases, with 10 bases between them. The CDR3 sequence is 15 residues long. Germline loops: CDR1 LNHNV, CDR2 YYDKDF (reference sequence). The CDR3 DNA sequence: TGTGCCACCAGCAGAGCTCCGAACAACAATCAGCCCCAGCATTTT. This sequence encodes CATSRAPNNNQPQHF. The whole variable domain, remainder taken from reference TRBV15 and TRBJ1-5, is DAMVIQNPRYQVTQFGKPVTLSCSQTLNHNVMYWYQQKSSQAPKLLFHYYDKDFNNEADTPDNFQSRRPNTSFCFLDIRSPGLGDTAMYLCATSRAPNNNQPQHFGDGTRLSIL.

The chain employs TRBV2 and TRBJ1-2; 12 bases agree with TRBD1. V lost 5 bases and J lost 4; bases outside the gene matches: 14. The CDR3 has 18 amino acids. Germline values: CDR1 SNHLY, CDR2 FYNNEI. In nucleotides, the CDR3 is TGTGCCAGCAGTCCCGCAAGGGACAGGGGGCGCAGATTCTATGGCTACACCTTC. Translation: CASSPARDRGRRFYGYTF.

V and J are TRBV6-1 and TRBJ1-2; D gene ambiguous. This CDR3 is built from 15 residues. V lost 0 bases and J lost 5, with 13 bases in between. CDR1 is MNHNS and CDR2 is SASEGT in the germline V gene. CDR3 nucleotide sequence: TGTGCCAGCAGTGAAGCCCGTCCAACTGTTTATGGCTACACCTTC. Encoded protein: CASSEARPTVYGYTF.

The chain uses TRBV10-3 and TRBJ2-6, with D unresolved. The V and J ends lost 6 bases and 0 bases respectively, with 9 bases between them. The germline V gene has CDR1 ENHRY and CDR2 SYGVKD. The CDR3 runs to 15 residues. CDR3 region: CAISDTRSGANVLTF. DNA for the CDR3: TGTGCCATCAGCGACACCCGCTCTGGGGCCAACGTCCTGACTTTC.

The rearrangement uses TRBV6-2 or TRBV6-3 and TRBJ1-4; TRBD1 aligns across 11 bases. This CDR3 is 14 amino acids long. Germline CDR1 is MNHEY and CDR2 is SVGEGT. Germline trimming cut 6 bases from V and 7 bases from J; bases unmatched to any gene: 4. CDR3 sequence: CASSPGTGGEKLFF. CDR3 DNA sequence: TGTGCCAGCAGCCCCGGGACAGGGGGTGAAAAACTGTTTTTT.

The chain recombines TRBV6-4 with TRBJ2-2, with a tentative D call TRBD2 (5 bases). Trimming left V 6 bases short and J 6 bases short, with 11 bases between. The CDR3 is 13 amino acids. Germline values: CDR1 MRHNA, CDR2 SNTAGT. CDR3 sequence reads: CASRRVAAGELFF. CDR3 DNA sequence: TGTGCCAGCAGGCGGGTTGCGGCCGGGGAGCTGTTTTTT.

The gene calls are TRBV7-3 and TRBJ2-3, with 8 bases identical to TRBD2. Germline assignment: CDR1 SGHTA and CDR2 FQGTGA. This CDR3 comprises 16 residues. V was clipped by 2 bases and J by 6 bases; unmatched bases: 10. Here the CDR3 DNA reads TGTGCCAGCAGCTTACAAGCGGGGGTGGCAGAGGATACGCAGTATTTT. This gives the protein CASSLQAGVAEDTQYF.

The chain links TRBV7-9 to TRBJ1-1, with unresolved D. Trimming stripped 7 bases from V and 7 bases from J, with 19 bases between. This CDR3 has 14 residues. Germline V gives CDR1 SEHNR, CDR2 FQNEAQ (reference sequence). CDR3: CASIKSEVSIEAFF. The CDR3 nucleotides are TGTGCCAGCATCAAATCGGAGGTTTCAATTGAAGCTTTCTTT. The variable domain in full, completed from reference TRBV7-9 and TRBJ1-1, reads DTGVSQNPRHKITKRGQNVTFRCDPISEHNRLYWYRQTLGQGPEFLTYFQNEAQLEKSRLLSDRFSAERPKGSFSTLEIQRTEQGDSAMYLCASIKSEVSIEAFFGQGTRLTVV.

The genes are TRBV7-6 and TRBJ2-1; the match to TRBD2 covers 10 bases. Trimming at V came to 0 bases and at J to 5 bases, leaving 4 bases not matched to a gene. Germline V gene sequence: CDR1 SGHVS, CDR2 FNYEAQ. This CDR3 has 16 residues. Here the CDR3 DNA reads TGTGCCAGCAGCTTAGCCCCTAGCGGGGGAGACAATGAGCAGTTCTTC. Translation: CASSLAPSGGDNEQFF.

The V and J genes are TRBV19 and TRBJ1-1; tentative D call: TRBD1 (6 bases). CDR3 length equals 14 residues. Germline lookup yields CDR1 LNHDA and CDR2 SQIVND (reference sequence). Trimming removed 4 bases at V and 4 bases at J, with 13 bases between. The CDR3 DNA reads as TGTGCCAGTAGTACATGGGTAGGGGGCACTGAAGCTTTCTTT. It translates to CASSTWVGGTEAFF.

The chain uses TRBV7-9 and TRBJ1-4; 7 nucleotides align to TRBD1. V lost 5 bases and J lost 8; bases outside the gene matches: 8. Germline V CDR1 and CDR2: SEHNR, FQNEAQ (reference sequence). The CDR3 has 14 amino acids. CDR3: CASSPPKDREKLFF. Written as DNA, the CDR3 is TGTGCCAGCAGCCCGCCCAAGGACAGGGAAAAACTGTTTTTT.

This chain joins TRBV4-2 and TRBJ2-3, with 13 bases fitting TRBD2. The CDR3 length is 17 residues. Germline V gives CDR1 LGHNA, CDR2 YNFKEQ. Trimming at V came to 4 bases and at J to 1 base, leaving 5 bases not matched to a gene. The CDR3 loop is CASSPRGLAGGTDTQYF. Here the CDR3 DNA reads TGTGCCAGCAGCCCGCGTGGACTAGCGGGGGGCACAGATACGCAGTATTTT.